At least ten counts were recorded for the clone carrying this T cell receptor (beta chain). The sample comes from a study of T cells in Graves' hyperthyroidism and ophthalmopathy. The CDR3 covers 16 residues. V dropped 3 bases and J dropped 6; count of bases not matched to a gene: 7. Germline V gives CDR1 SGHTA, CDR2 FQGNSA. Amplification of TCR beta CDR3 regions was performed using RNA transcripts as template. The study used the HTBI primer set for a first-round RT-PCR of the TCR CDR3. TCRdb used MiXCR to reprocess the multiplex PCR reads, holding one entry per CDR3 protein. The sample includes about 640,000 distinct CDR3 sequences, roughly 15% of them seen just once.

J is TRBJ2-7 and V is TRBV7-2; 14 nucleotides align to TRBD2. Material: blood. The sequence derives from a woman in her forties or fifties with Graves' ophthalmopathy. CDR3 residues: CASSLTSGRALGEQYF. CDR3 sequence (DNA): TGTGCCAGCAGCTTGACTAGCGGGAGGGCTCTCGGCGAGCAGTACTTC.